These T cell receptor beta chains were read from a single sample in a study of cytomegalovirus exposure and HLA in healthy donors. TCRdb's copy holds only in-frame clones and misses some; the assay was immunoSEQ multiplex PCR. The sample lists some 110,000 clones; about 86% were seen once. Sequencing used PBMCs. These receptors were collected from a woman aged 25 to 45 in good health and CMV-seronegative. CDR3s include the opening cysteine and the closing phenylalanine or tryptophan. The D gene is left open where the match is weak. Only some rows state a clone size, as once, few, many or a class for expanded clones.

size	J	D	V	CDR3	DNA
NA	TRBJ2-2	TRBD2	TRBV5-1	CASSAPGLAGGNTGELFF	TGCGCCAGCAGCGCCCCGGGACTAGCGGGAGGGAACACCGGGGAGCTGTTTTTT
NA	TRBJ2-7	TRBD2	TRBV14	CASNLGREGFHEQYF	TGTGCCAGCAACCTAGGGCGGGAGGGCTTCCACGAGCAGTACTTC
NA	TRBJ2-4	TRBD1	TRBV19	CASSITETGNRQYF	TGTGCCAGTAGTATAACTGAGACAGGGAATAGGCAGTACTTC
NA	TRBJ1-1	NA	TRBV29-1	CSVVTDNSEAFF	TGCAGCGTTGTGACAGACAACAGTGAAGCTTTCTTT
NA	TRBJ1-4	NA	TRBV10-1	CASSESGANEKLFF	TGCGCCAGCAGTGAATCAGGGGCTAATGAAAAACTGTTTTTT
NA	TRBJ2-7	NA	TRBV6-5	CASSYDADYEQYF	TGTGCCAGCAGTTACGATGCGGATTATGAGCAGTACTTC
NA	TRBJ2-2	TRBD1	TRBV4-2	CASSRSVGQGHTGELFF	TGTGCCAGCAGCCGAAGCGTGGGACAGGGGCACACCGGGGAGCTGTTTTTT
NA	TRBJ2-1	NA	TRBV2	CASSGRVLGEQFF	TGTGCCAGCAGTGGCAGGGTATTGGGTGAGCAGTTCTTC
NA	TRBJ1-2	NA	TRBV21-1	CASSKRWGDYGYTF	TGTGCCAGCAGCAAGCGATGGGGGGACTATGGCTACACCTTC
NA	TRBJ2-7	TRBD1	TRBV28	CACGQGPYEQYF	TGTGCCTGCGGACAGGGCCCCTACGAGCAGTACTTC
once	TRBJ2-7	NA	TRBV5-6	CASSLAAGVNEQYF	TGTGCCAGCAGCTTGGCTGCAGGGGTAAACGAGCAGTACTTC
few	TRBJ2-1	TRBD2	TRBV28	CASSPWTGTSGNEQFF	TGTGCCAGCAGTCCCTGGACAGGGACTAGCGGGAATGAGCAGTTCTTC
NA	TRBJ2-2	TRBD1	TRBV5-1	CASSVTGSNTGELFF	TGCGCCAGTAGTGTGACAGGGTCCAACACCGGGGAGCTGTTTTTT
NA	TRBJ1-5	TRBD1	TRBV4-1	CASSRDRGNQPQHF	TGCGCCAGCAGCCGGGACAGGGGCAATCAGCCCCAGCATTTT
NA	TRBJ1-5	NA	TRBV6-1	CASSTGPSNQPQHF	TGTGCCAGCAGTACAGGGCCGAGCAATCAGCCCCAGCATTTT
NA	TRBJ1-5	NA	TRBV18	CASSQGERNQPQHF	TGTGCCAGCTCACAGGGGGAAAGGAATCAGCCCCAGCATTTT
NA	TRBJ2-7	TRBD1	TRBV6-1	CASSEAEGQGYEQYF	TGTGCCAGCAGTGAAGCCGAGGGACAGGGTTACGAGCAGTACTTC
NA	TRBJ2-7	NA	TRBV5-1	CASSFVAGSHEQYF	TGCGCCAGCAGCTTTGTGGCAGGGTCCCACGAGCAGTACTTC
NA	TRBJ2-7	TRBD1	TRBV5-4	CASSAATGGNEQYF	TGTGCCAGCAGCGCAGCGACAGGGGGCAACGAGCAGTACTTC
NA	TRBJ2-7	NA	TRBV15	CATSRGQTYEQYF	TGTGCCACCAGCCGAGGACAGACCTACGAGCAGTACTTC
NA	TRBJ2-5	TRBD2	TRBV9	CASSPGTSGQETQYF	TGTGCCAGCAGCCCCGGGACTAGCGGCCAAGAGACCCAGTACTTC
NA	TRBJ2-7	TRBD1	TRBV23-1	CASSQGCSGTGDEQYF	TGCGCCAGCAGTCAAGGGTGTTCTGGGACAGGGGACGAGCAGTACTTC
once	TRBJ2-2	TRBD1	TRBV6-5	CASSYSGQGNTGELFF	TGTGCCAGCAGTTACTCAGGACAGGGAAACACCGGGGAGCTGTTTTTT
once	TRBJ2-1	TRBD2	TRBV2	CASSLTLAGGPHEQFF	TGTGCCAGCAGCTTAACACTAGCGGGAGGGCCCCATGAGCAGTTCTTC
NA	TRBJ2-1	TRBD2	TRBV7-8	CASSLSTRTSGSRKDEQFF	TGTGCCAGCAGCTTATCAACCCGGACTAGCGGGAGTCGAAAGGATGAGCAGTTCTTC
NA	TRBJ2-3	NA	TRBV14	CASSQVGTDTQYF	TGTGCCAGCAGCCAAGTCGGCACAGATACGCAGTATTTT
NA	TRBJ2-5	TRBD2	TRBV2	CASSDAGGETQYF	TGTGCCAGCAGTGATGCGGGAGGGGAGACCCAGTACTTC
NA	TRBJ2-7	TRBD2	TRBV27	CASSPRTSGTYEQYF	TGTGCCAGCAGTCCTCGGACTAGCGGTACCTACGAGCAGTACTTC
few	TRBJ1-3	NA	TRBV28	CASRRRQVSGNTIYF	TGTGCCAGCAGACGCCGTCAGGTCTCTGGAAACACCATATATTTT
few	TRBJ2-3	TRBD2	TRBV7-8	CASSSTSGSSDTQYF	TGTGCCAGCAGCTCGACTAGCGGGTCGTCAGATACGCAGTATTTT
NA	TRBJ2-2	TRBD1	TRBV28	CASSLYGTVGTGELFF	TGTGCCAGCAGTTTATATGGGACAGTCGGGACCGGGGAGCTGTTTTTT
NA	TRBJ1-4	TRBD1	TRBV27	CASRPGQVRGKLLF	TGTGCCAGCAGACCGGGACAGGTGAGAGGAAAACTGCTTTTT
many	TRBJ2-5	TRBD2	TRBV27	CASSLPGGDGTQYF	TGTGCCAGCAGTTTACCGGGAGGGGATGGGACCCAGTACTTC
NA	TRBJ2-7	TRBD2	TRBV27	CASSPTSGSHEQYF	TGTGCCAGCAGTCCCACGAGCGGGAGTCACGAGCAGTACTTC
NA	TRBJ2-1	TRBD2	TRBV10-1	CASSDGDRLAGNYNEQFF	TGCGCCAGCAGTGATGGGGACCGACTAGCGGGGAACTACAATGAGCAGTTCTTC
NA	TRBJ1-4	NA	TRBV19	CASSIQGKEKLFF	TGTGCCAGTAGTATCCAGGGGAAGGAAAAACTGTTTTTT
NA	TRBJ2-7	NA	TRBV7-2	CASSLVSSAAQTPYEQYF	TGTGCCAGCAGCTTAGTGTCATCGGCGGCCCAAACCCCCTACGAGCAGTACTTC
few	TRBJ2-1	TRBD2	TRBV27	CASSLWTSGDNEQFF	TGTGCCAGCAGTTTATGGACTAGCGGGGACAATGAGCAGTTCTTC
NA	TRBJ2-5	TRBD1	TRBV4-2	CASSPVGGMETQYF	TGTGCCAGCAGCCCTGTAGGGGGCATGGAGACCCAGTACTTC
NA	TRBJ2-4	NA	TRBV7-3	CASSFRTARIAKNIQYF	TGTGCCAGCAGCTTCCGTACTGCTCGAATCGCCAAAAACATTCAGTACTTC
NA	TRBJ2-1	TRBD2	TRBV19	CASSTSSGNIYEQFF	TGTGCCAGTAGTACCTCTAGCGGTAATATTTATGAGCAGTTCTTC